This T cell receptor (beta chain) was identified in a study of T cell responses to AZD1222 COVID-19 vaccine. General study results and limits: In a largely white British group with more females than males, clonal diversity was possibly underestimated. Just 6 or 7 people given AZD1222 tested seropositive at baseline.

Produced via immunoSEQ multiplex PCR; TCRdb's table is partial and in-frame only. In the table there are 120,000 or so clones, 84% of which are singletons. V dropped 6 bases and J dropped 4 bases, with 4 bases sitting between them. The CDR3 runs to 11 residues. Germline CDR1 and CDR2: ENHRY and SYGVKD. Worth noting for this clone: The antigen is undetermined.

The analysis combined second doses at about 4 or about 12 weeks. This chain uses TRBV10-3 with TRBJ1-3, with D unclear. The sample consisted of peripheral blood, taken 28 days after the second AZD1222 dose. The sequence was obtained from an adult who received the AZD1222 COVID-19 vaccine. The CDR3 DNA reads as TGTGCCATCAGCTCAGGAAACACCATATATTTT. Protein product: CAISSGNTIYF.